A selection of T cell receptor beta chains follows, all from one sample in a study of T cells in Graves' hyperthyroidism and ophthalmopathy. TCRdb recomputed calls from the multiplex PCR reads with MiXCR, one row per CDR3 protein. The data contain 640,000 or so distinct CDR3 sequences, more than 13% of them seen just once; the ten biggest clones take up roughly 7%. What was sequenced was blood. Source of these receptors: a young woman with Graves' ophthalmopathy. CDR3s include the opening cysteine and the closing phenylalanine or tryptophan. D genes are given only for firm matches. Clone size is given for some rows only: seen once, a few or many times, or a class if the clone is expanded.

D	V	size	J	DNA	CDR3
-	TRBV4-1	few	TRBJ2-7	TGCGCCAGCAGCCAATCACCCCTAGGGGGTAGCGGTCTTCCCTACGAGCAGTACTTC	CASSQSPLGGSGLPYEQYF
-	TRBV5-1	many	TRBJ1-1	TGCGCCAGCAGCTTACGGGGAGGAAACACTGAAGCTTTCTTT	CASSLRGGNTEAFF
-	TRBV3-2	-	TRBJ2-2	TGTGCCAGCAGCCAAACCGGGACTAGCGGGAAGAATACCGGGGAGCTGTTTTTT	CASSQTGTSGKNTGELFF
TRBD2	TRBV7-9	-	TRBJ2-2	TGTGCCAGCAGCTTACAACTAGCGGGAGTAGCCGGGGAGCTGTTTTTT	CASSLQLAGVAGELFF
-	TRBV9	-	TRBJ1-3	TGTGCCAGCAGCGTAGATTGGACCTCTGGAAACACCATATATTTT	CASSVDWTSGNTIYF
-	TRBV19	-	TRBJ1-5	TGTGCCTCTCAAGTCAGGGGCGTAGGGAATCAGCCCCAGCATTTT	CASQVRGVGNQPQHF
TRBD2	TRBV2	many	TRBJ2-7	TGTGCCAGCAGGGAGGGGACTAGCGGGAGGATACACGAGCAGTACTTC	CASREGTSGRIHEQYF
TRBD2	TRBV3-1	many	TRBJ2-7	TGTGCCAGCAGCCAAGATTGGGCGGGAGGGCCCAAAGACGAGCAGTACTTC	CASSQDWAGGPKDEQYF
TRBD1	TRBV28	once	TRBJ1-2	TGTGCCAGCAGAGAGACAGGGGGCGGCTATGGCTACACCTTC	CASRETGGGYGYTF
TRBD2	TRBV27	many	TRBJ2-5	TGTGCCAGCAGTGACGATCTAGCGGGAGGGGAGACCCAGTACTTC	CASSDDLAGGETQYF
TRBD2	TRBV20-1	-	TRBJ2-7	TGCAGTGCTATCGGGACTAGCGGGAGAAGCTCCTACGAGCAGTACTTC	CSAIGTSGRSSYEQYF
TRBD2	TRBV28	many	TRBJ2-2	TGTGCCAGCAGCACCCGGGGGGGGAATATGAAGCTGTTTTTT	CASSTRGGNMKLFF
-	TRBV29-1	-	TRBJ1-5	TGCAGCGTTCAGGCAGGGAACTATCAGCCCCAGCATTTT	CSVQAGNYQPQHF
-	TRBV24-1	many	TRBJ1-5	TGTGCCACCAGGGGCCCAGGTAGCAATCAGCCCCAGCATTTT	CATRGPGSNQPQHF
-	TRBV6-1	once	TRBJ2-6	TGTGCCAGCAGCCGTAGGGGTGGGGCCAACGTCCTGACTTTC	CASSRRGGANVLTF
TRBD2	TRBV2	-	TRBJ2-3	TGTGCCAGCAGTGAGCTGGGACTAGCGGGAGGGTCAGATACGCAGTATTTT	CASSELGLAGGSDTQYF
TRBD2	TRBV6-1	many	TRBJ2-1	TGTGCCAGCAGGCCTATGACTAGCGGGAGAGGAAATGAGCAGTTCTTC	CASRPMTSGRGNEQFF
-	TRBV11-1	many	TRBJ1-1	TGTGCCAGCAGCTCCCAATCAGGGGAAACTGAAGCTTTCTTT	CASSSQSGETEAFF
-	TRBV30	few	TRBJ2-2	TGTGCCGGGAGGAACACCGGGGAGCTGTTTTTT	CAGRNTGELFF
TRBD2	TRBV6-1	-	TRBJ2-7	TGTGCCAGCAGCAACTTAGCGGGAGCCCGTGGGCAGTACTTC	CASSNLAGARGQYF
-	TRBV7-9	-	TRBJ2-3	TGTGCATTAGGGACAGATACGCAGTATTTT	CALGTDTQYF
TRBD2	TRBV12-3/TRBV12-4	-	TRBJ2-3	TGTGCCAGCAGTTACTCAGGGACTAGCGGTTTAGCCTCCACAGATACGCAGTATTTT	CASSYSGTSGLASTDTQYF
-	TRBV6-1	many	TRBJ1-6	TGTGCCAGCACGGCAAATTCACCCCTCCACTTT	CASTANSPLHF
-	TRBV2	few	TRBJ1-6	TGTGCCAGCCGGTTCCTACAGGGCTCGGGTTCACCCCTCCACTTT	CASRFLQGSGSPLHF
-	TRBV14	many	TRBJ2-3	TGTGCCAGCAGCCAGCGGGCGAGGAGCACAATCACAGATACGCAGTATTTT	CASSQRARSTITDTQYF
-	TRBV6-1	-	TRBJ1-1	TGTGCCAGCAGAACTGGACAGTACACTGAAGCTTTCTTT	CASRTGQYTEAFF
-	TRBV29-1	-	TRBJ1-4	TGCAGCGCCTTAATGAGGTTCAATGAAAAACTGTTTTTT	CSALMRFNEKLFF
-	TRBV6-2/TRBV6-3	many	TRBJ2-7	TGTGCCAGCAGCTTTGCCTCAGGAGCCGCCTACGAGCAGTACTTC	CASSFASGAAYEQYF
TRBD2	TRBV7-9	-	TRBJ2-2	TGTGCCAGCAGCTCCAGGACTAGCGGGAGAGCCGGGGAGCTGTTTTTT	CASSSRTSGRAGELFF
-	TRBV7-2	many	TRBJ2-3	TGTGCCAGCAGCTCCCCTTCTGAAGGTTCAGATACGCAGTATTTT	CASSSPSEGSDTQYF
-	TRBV20-1	few	TRBJ2-5	TGCAGTGCTAGAGATCAGAGGGACCCGGGTCAGGAGACCCAGTACTTC	CSARDQRDPGQETQYF
-	TRBV18	few	TRBJ2-4	TGTGCCAGCTCACCTCCAGGGGCGGGTGACATTCAGTACTTC	CASSPPGAGDIQYF
-	TRBV29-1	few	TRBJ2-7	TGCAGCGTTGAAGGGGGGCCCTATCAAAACGACGAGCAGTACTTC	CSVEGGPYQNDEQYF
TRBD1	TRBV11-2	many	TRBJ1-2	TGTGCCAGCAGCTTAGATTACGGACAGGGGGCCAACACCTTC	CASSLDYGQGANTF
-	TRBV20-1	-	TRBJ2-7	TGCAGTGCTAGAGATCGGGGCGGGTATTCCTACGAGCAGTACTTC	CSARDRGGYSYEQYF
-	TRBV7-2	-	TRBJ1-5	TGTGCCAGCAGTTGGGGACCCCGGGGCGATCAGCCCCAGCATTTT	CASSWGPRGDQPQHF
TRBD1	TRBV20-1	many	TRBJ1-5	TGCAGTGCTAGAAGGGCAGGGGGCCGATCGGGCAATCAGCCCCAGCATTTT	CSARRAGGRSGNQPQHF
-	TRBV7-9	many	TRBJ2-5	TGTGCCAGCAGCCCAGGGACTTGGAAGACCCAGTACTTC	CASSPGTWKTQYF
-	TRBV30	many	TRBJ1-2	TGTGCCTGGAGTGTGGGGGACGGAAGGGGGGGCTACACCTTC	CAWSVGDGRGGYTF
TRBD2	TRBV5-1	many	TRBJ2-3	TGCGCCAGCAGCTTGGCGCCGGGACTAGCGGGAGGCACAGATACGCAGTATTTT	CASSLAPGLAGGTDTQYF
TRBD2	TRBV29-1	many	TRBJ2-1	TGCAGCGTTCGAACGGGGGGGGCGGGGTACAATGAGCAGTTCTTC	CSVRTGGAGYNEQFF
-	TRBV7-2	many	TRBJ2-7	TGTGCCAGCAGCACGCGGGACAACCCCTACGAGCAGTACTTC	CASSTRDNPYEQYF
-	TRBV20-1	few	TRBJ2-7	TGCAGTGCTAGAGACGGGAGAAGGAACGAGCAGTACTTC	CSARDGRRNEQYF
TRBD1	TRBV30	-	TRBJ2-4	TGTGCCGGAACAGGGGGCTCAAAAAACATTCAGTACTTC	CAGTGGSKNIQYF
TRBD2	TRBV7-9	many	TRBJ2-1	TGTGCCAGCAGCCCCAAACGACTAGCGGGAAGTCTCAATGAGCAGTTCTTC	CASSPKRLAGSLNEQFF
-	TRBV11-2	many	TRBJ2-3	TGTGCCAGCTGCCGAAGGGGGGGGGATACGCAGTATTTT	CASCRRGGDTQYF
-	TRBV3-1	many	TRBJ1-4	TGTGCCAGCAGCCAAGAGCGGGCTGAAAAACTGTTTTTT	CASSQERAEKLFF
-	TRBV10-3	many	TRBJ2-5	TGTGCCATCAGTGAGTCCACGGGACCCCAAGAGACCCAGTACTTC	CAISESTGPQETQYF
TRBD2	TRBV12-3/TRBV12-4	few	TRBJ2-2	TGTGCCAGCAGTTTAGCGGGAGGGCCTACGAACACCGGGGAGCTGTTTTTT	CASSLAGGPTNTGELFF
-	TRBV11-2	many	TRBJ2-1	TGTGCCAGCAGCTTAGAAGGGGGCGGAGGGGTGGTAAACAATGAGCAGTTCTTC	CASSLEGGGGVVNNEQFF
-	TRBV7-9	-	TRBJ1-3	TGTGCCAGCAGCTTAGTTCCCCGAGTCTGGGGCGGCACCATATATTTT	CASSLVPRVWGGTIYF
TRBD1	TRBV12-3/TRBV12-4	many	TRBJ1-1	TGTGCCAGCAGTTTAGGGAAGGGGGCGGCTGAAGCTTTCTTT	CASSLGKGAAEAFF
-	TRBV19	few	TRBJ1-1	TGTGCCAGTAGTATAGATCCAGGGCAAGAAGCTTTCTTT	CASSIDPGQEAFF
-	TRBV29-1	-	TRBJ2-2	TGCAGCGTTGAAAGTGGGGACCGAAACACCGGGGAGCTGTTTTTT	CSVESGDRNTGELFF
-	TRBV2	many	TRBJ2-6	TGTGCCAGCAGTGCCCTGGCTGGGGCCAACGTCCTGACTTTC	CASSALAGANVLTF
-	TRBV14	-	TRBJ2-7	TGTGCCAGCAGCCAAGGCCCTAGGACAGATGATAACTACGAGCAGTACTTC	CASSQGPRTDDNYEQYF